These 25 T cell receptor beta chains share one sample of origin, sequenced in a study of human T cells and chemical hapten exposure. TCRdb passed the RACE reads through MiXCR, listing each CDR3 protein once. The data show more than 85,000 distinct CDR3 sequences, with about 34% seen just once and roughly 2.7% held by the top ten. The time point here: patch test 3, about 24 weeks after DPC sensitization. Noted treatment: therapeutic diphenylcyclopropenone sensitization with weekly scalp DPC. The sample consisted of whole blood, taken in connection with sensitization to the hapten diphenylcyclopropenone (DPC). These receptors originate from a man aged 35 to 55 with alopecia areata. Some clones in this sample may be carry-over from other donors' samples.

This clonotype was picked up a small number of times. V is TRBV18 and J is TRBJ2-7; no clear D. Germline-derived CDR1 and CDR2 are KGHSH and LQKENI. V lost 1 base and J lost 5, with 9 bases in between. This CDR3 has 13 amino acids. The CDR3 spells CASSPRNLDEQYF. Here the CDR3 DNA reads TGTGCCAGCTCACCACGGAATCTCGACGAGCAGTACTTC.

This clonotype was seen only a few times. The DNA for the CDR3 is TGTGCCACCAGTCCCGGGGACAGGAGCTATGGCTACACCTTC. Its translation is CATSPGDRSYGYTF. The V call is TRBV24-1, the J call TRBJ1-2; 8 bases match TRBD1. With V trimmed by 6 bases and J by 4 bases, 6 bases remained unmatched. CDR1 is KGHDR, CDR2 SFDVKD, per germline. This CDR3 comprises 14 residues.

There are a few counts of this clonotype. V usage is TRBV12-3 or TRBV12-4 and J usage is TRBJ2-2; a weak D match, TRBD2 (6 bases). The ends were cut back, 3 bases at V and 4 bases at J, with 12 bases in the middle. The CDR3 totals 15 residues. CDR3 DNA: TGTGCCAGCAGTTTTCTGCCGGGAGTCACCGGGGAGCTGTTTTTT. This codes for CASSFLPGVTGELFF.

The rearrangement uses TRBV25-1 and TRBJ2-7, with TRBD1 as a possible D gene (6 bases). In germline, CDR1 is MGHDK, CDR2 SYGVNS. This CDR3 comprises 15 residues. With 1 base removed from V and 0 bases from J, the gap between germline ends came to 10 bases. The CDR3 is CASSEWTALSYEQYF. The CDR3 DNA reads TGTGCCAGCAGTGAATGGACAGCGCTCTCCTACGAGCAGTACTTC.

This clonotype was counted a few times. V gene TRBV10-3 combines with J gene TRBJ2-3; 8 nucleotides match TRBD1. The CDR3 has 14 amino acids. The trim removed 7 bases at V and 3 bases at J, leaving 6 bases unmatched. Germline-derived CDR1 and CDR2 are ENHRY and SYGVKD. The CDR3 DNA reads TGTGCCATCACCAAGGACAGGGTGACAGATACGCAGTATTTT. It translates to CAITKDRVTDTQYF.

This clonotype was recorded a few times. The chain employs TRBV5-1 and TRBJ2-7; TRBD1 aligns across 7 bases. Germline V gives CDR1 SGHRS, CDR2 YFSETQ. The CDR3 length is 13 residues. V shed 4 bases, J shed 6 bases, and the junction held 7 bases outside the gene matches. The CDR3 sequence: CASSTGEEVEQYF. In DNA form, the CDR3 reads TGCGCCAGCAGCACAGGGGAAGAGGTCGAGCAGTACTTC. Drawing the rest from reference TRBV5-1 and TRBJ2-7, the complete variable domain is KAGVTQTPRYLIKTRGQQVTLSCSPISGHRSVSWYQQTPGQGLQFLFEYFSETQRNKGNFPGRFSGRQFSNSRSEMNVSTLELGDSALYLCASSTGEEVEQYFGPGTRLTVT.

The rearrangement uses TRBV5-1 and TRBJ2-7; a possible D gene is TRBD2 (7 bases). The CDR3 runs to 15 residues. Trimming shortened V by 4 bases and J by 4 bases, and 18 bases separated the two germline ends. CDR1 is SGHRS, CDR2 YFSETQ, per germline. CDR3 coding DNA: TGCGCCAGCAGCCACGAGGGGGGGGGCCGGTACGAGCAGTACTTC. Its protein product is CASSHEGGGRYEQYF.

This clonotype was found a few times. This chain connects TRBV9 to TRBJ2-7; D is unresolved. The CDR3 has 14 residues. V was trimmed by 0 bases and J by 0 bases, leaving 7 bases between them. Germline V CDR1 and CDR2: SGDLS, YYNGEE. The CDR3 here is CASSVDTDSYEQYF. CDR3 nucleotides: TGTGCCAGCAGCGTAGACACGGACTCCTACGAGCAGTACTTC.

This clonotype turned up a few times. This sequence joins TRBV5-1 and TRBJ2-7, with TRBD1 matching 7 bases. The CDR3 is made up of 15 amino acids. From germline, CDR1 is SGHRS and CDR2 YFSETQ. J gave up 2 bases and V 3 bases, and 8 bases lay outside the gene matches. CDR3 protein: CASSSDRALTYEQYF. For the CDR3, the DNA is TGCGCCAGCAGCTCCGACAGGGCCTTAACCTACGAGCAGTACTTC.

In this sample, this clonotype turned up a few times. The rearrangement joins TRBV28 to TRBJ2-1, with D tentatively TRBD2 (5 bases). Trimming took 2 bases from V and 4 from J, leaving 12 bases between them. Germline V gene lookup returns CDR1 MDHEN and CDR2 SYDVKM. CDR3 length: 15 amino acids. DNA of the CDR3: TGTGCCAGCAGTTTAGGTGGGAGAGGGTACAATGAGCAGTTCTTC. Protein: CASSLGGRGYNEQFF.

The chain employs TRBV29-1 and TRBJ2-7; D is perhaps TRBD1 (6 bases). The CDR3 is 13 residues long. Germline CDR1 reads SQVTM; CDR2 reads ANQGSEA. Trimming took off 1 base at V and 3 bases at J, with 10 bases between the two ends. CDR3 amino acids: CSVEGTDLYEQYF. CDR3 DNA sequence: TGCAGCGTTGAAGGGACAGATCTCTACGAGCAGTACTTC.

The J gene is TRBJ2-1, the V gene TRBV2; 8 bases agree with TRBD1. The CDR3 has 14 residues. V dropped 4 bases and J dropped 9; count of bases not matched to a gene: 8. CDR1 and CDR2 (germline): SNHLY, FYNNEI. The CDR3 here is CASSALDRVLEQFF. In nucleotides, the CDR3 is TGTGCCAGCAGTGCACTGGACAGGGTACTTGAGCAGTTCTTC.

The genes are TRBV12-3 or TRBV12-4 and TRBJ2-1; 16 bases fit TRBD2. The CDR3 runs to 17 residues. Losses at the gene ends were 6 bases for V and 1 base for J; bases not matched to a gene: 3. The CDR3 coding sequence is TGTGCCAGCAGAGGGACTAGCGGGAGGGGTTCCTACAATGAGCAGTTCTTC. Amino acid sequence: CASRGTSGRGSYNEQFF.

CDR3 residues: CATRSGTYNEQFF. Written as DNA, the CDR3 is TGTGCCACCAGAAGCGGGACCTACAATGAGCAGTTCTTC. This sequence joins TRBV24-1 and TRBJ2-1; the match to TRBD2 covers 7 bases. The CDR3 covers 13 residues. Germline loops: CDR1 KGHDR, CDR2 SFDVKD. V shed 7 bases, J shed 2 bases, and the junction held 1 base outside the gene matches.

This chain joins TRBV29-1 and TRBJ1-5; TRBD1 aligns across 7 bases. Unmatched junction bases numbered 6, after V lost 7 bases and J lost 6 bases. CDR1 SQVTM and CDR2 ANQGSEA come from the germline V gene. The CDR3 totals 12 residues. The CDR3 sequence is CSASEGAQPQHF. The CDR3 DNA reads as TGCAGCGCCTCAGAGGGGGCTCAGCCCCAGCATTTT.

The chain has TRBV3-1 and TRBJ2-2, with 7 bases matching TRBD1. The germline gives CDR1 LGHDT, CDR2 YNNKEL (reference sequence). J lost 1 base, V lost 8 bases, and 13 bases had no gene match. This CDR3 is built from 17 residues. The CDR3 loop reads CASCPVDRARNTGELFF. In DNA, the CDR3 is TGTGCCAGCTGCCCTGTCGACAGGGCACGGAACACCGGGGAGCTGTTTTTT.

The V gene is TRBV21-1, the J gene TRBJ2-5. TRBV21-1 is shown as a pseudogene. The CDR3 is 17 residues long. The CDR3 loop is CASSKRPRKCRQETQYF. CDR3 DNA sequence: TGTGCCAGCAGCAAAAGGCCGAGGAAATGCCGGCAAGAGACCCAGTACTTC.

The chain employs TRBV7-2 and TRBJ2-1; a possible D gene is TRBD2 (7 bases). The V gene lost 5 bases and the J gene lost 10 bases, with 15 bases spanning the gap. The CDR3 sequence is 13 residues long. The germline V gene encodes CDR1 SGHTA and CDR2 FQGNSA. CDR3 DNA sequence: TGTGCCAGCAGCCAAATACAGGGAGGGGAGCAGTTCTTC. It is translated as CASSQIQGGEQFF.

This clonotype was observed a handful of times. This rearrangement joins TRBV5-1 to TRBJ1-6; D unclear. The length of the CDR3 is 12 residues. The V and J ends lost 4 bases and 7 bases respectively, with 6 bases between them. CDR1 and CDR2 from the germline V gene are SGHRS and YFSETQ. Here the CDR3 DNA reads TGCGCCAGCAGCGTAGGCAATTCACCCCTCCACTTT. Translated: CASSVGNSPLHF.

This clonotype was seen only a few times. The chain joins TRBV12-3 or TRBV12-4 to TRBJ2-3, with TRBD2 identical over 10 bases. The CDR3 spans 15 residues. Trimming at V came to 5 bases and at J to 5 bases, leaving 7 bases not matched to a gene. CDR3 in DNA: TGTGCCAGCAGTAAAATAGCGGGAGGAAAAGATACGCAGTATTTT. Its protein is CASSKIAGGKDTQYF.

This chain uses TRBV20-1 with TRBJ2-7; 8 nucleotides match TRBD2. This CDR3 comprises 15 residues. From germline, CDR1 is DFQATT and CDR2 SNEGSKA (reference sequence). Trimming at V came to 0 bases and at J to 0 bases, leaving 4 bases not matched to a gene. CDR3 in DNA: TGCAGTGCTAGAGACTCTAGCGGGCTCTCCTACGAGCAGTACTTC. Translation: CSARDSSGLSYEQYF.

This chain connects TRBV7-2 to TRBJ2-3; possibly TRBD2 for D (5 bases). Looked up from germline, CDR1 is SGHTA and CDR2 is FQGNSA. This CDR3 is 16 amino acids long. Trimming pared 1 base from V and 4 bases from J, leaving 15 bases between. The CDR3 coding sequence is TGTGCCAGCAGCTTAGTGATCCAGCGGACGGCAGATACGCAGTATTTT. Translating gives CASSLVIQRTADTQYF.

In its sample, this clonotype was seen a few times. The chain links TRBV28 to TRBJ2-4; 7 bases align to TRBD2. The trim removed 2 bases at V and 1 base at J, leaving 26 bases unmatched. The CDR3 is made up of 23 amino acids. Germline CDR1 reads MDHEN; CDR2 reads SYDVKM. CDR3 sequence: CASSLVLRVGSSGNLGAKNIQYF. The CDR3 DNA reads TGTGCCAGCAGTTTAGTTTTAAGGGTAGGCTCCAGCGGGAACTTAGGGGCCAAAAACATTCAGTACTTC. The variable domain in full, completed from reference TRBV28 and TRBJ2-4, reads DVKVTQSSRYLVKRTGEKVFLECVQDMDHENMFWYRQDPGLGLRLIYFSYDVKMKEKGDIPEGYSVSREKKERFSLILESASTNQTSMYLCASSLVLRVGSSGNLGAKNIQYFGAGTRLSVL.

This clonotype was picked up a small number of times. The chain couples TRBV24-1 to TRBJ2-3, with 9 positions matching TRBD2. This CDR3 spans 17 amino acids. The J segment lost 2 bases and the V segment lost 0 bases, leaving 5 bases of the junction unmatched. Looked up from germline, CDR1 is KGHDR and CDR2 is SFDVKD. As DNA, the CDR3 is TGTGCCACCAGTGATTTGCCTAGCGGGACCCACACAGATACGCAGTATTTT. Its protein is CATSDLPSGTHTDTQYF.

Of note for this clonotype: A read error may account for a junction end that differs from germline. The chain couples TRBV11-1 to TRBJ2-1, with TRBD1 matching over 7 bases. Per germline, CDR1 SGHAT and CDR2 FQDESV (reference sequence). The CDR3 is 12 amino acids. The CDR3 nucleotides are TGTGCCAGCAGTTCCGGGACAGCCGGGCCCATCTTC. Protein product: CASSSGTAGPIF.